This TCR beta chain was recorded in a study of control samples from healthy donors and cancer patients. This CDR3 has 16 amino acids. The germline gives CDR1 LNHDA, CDR2 SQIVND (reference sequence). V shed 5 bases and J 2 bases; nucleotides not matched to a gene: 10. TCRdb's table, derived via immunoSEQ multiplex PCR, lists solely in-frame clones and lacks some. The top ten hold 12% to 15% of the sample, which has about 130,000 clones, just under 95% seen once. The source is a man between 60 and 70 years old with colorectal cancer. Input material: PBMCs. V gene TRBV19 combines with J gene TRBJ2-3; TRBD2 agrees at 7 bases. CDR3 loop: CASSLRASGTTDTQYF. The CDR3 DNA reads as TGTGCCAGTAGTCTACGGGCTAGCGGCACCACAGATACGCAGTATTTT.